The clone carrying this TCR beta chain rates as medium-sized. These data come from a study of prognosis after radiotherapy for stage I lung cancer. Study summary: Following radiotherapy, four patients went on to present distant metastases at a median of roughly 7 months, and approximately 15 exhibited no significant progression.

This CDR3 region has 13 residues. V was shortened by 6 bases and J by 6 bases, with 13 bases between the two germline ends. Germline V gene data show CDR1 as MNHGY and CDR2 as SAAAGT. Node negativity on CT and PET/CT was present in all patients, alongside an absence of prior chemotherapy, radiotherapy or other malignancies. Peripheral blood samples of 5 to 6 milliliters were drawn at each of two time points. Genomic DNA served as the source from which two-round multiplex PCR generated TCR beta CDR3 amplicons. Primers specific to each TRBV and TRBJ gene were used in first-round PCR. With universal primers, the second PCR round was performed. Each CDR3 protein is one row after TCRdb ran MiXCR on the multiplex PCR reads. The sample has fewer than 25,000 distinct CDR3 sequences, 43% seen once; the top ten hold less than 40%.

This sequence originates from a donor older than 45 with non-small cell lung cancer. Specimen: PBMCs, collected before or after stereotactic body radiation therapy (not recorded which). The chain has TRBV6-8 and TRBJ2-3; D is tentatively TRBD1 or TRBD2 (6 bases each). The CDR3 sequence is CASRPTGADTQYF. The CDR3 nucleotides are TGTGCCAGCAGGCCTACGGGGGCGGATACGCAGTATTTT.